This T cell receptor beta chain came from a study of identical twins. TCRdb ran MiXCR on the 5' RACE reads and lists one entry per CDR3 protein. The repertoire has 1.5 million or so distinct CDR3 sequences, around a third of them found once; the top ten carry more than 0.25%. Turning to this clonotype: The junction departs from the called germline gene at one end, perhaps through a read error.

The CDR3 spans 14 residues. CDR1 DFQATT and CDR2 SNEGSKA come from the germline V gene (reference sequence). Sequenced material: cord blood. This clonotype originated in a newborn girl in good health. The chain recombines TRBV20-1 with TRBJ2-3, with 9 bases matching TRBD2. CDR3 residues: CGAPFSGSPDTQYF. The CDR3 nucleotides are TGCGGTGCGCCATTTAGCGGGAGCCCAGATACGCAGTATTTT.